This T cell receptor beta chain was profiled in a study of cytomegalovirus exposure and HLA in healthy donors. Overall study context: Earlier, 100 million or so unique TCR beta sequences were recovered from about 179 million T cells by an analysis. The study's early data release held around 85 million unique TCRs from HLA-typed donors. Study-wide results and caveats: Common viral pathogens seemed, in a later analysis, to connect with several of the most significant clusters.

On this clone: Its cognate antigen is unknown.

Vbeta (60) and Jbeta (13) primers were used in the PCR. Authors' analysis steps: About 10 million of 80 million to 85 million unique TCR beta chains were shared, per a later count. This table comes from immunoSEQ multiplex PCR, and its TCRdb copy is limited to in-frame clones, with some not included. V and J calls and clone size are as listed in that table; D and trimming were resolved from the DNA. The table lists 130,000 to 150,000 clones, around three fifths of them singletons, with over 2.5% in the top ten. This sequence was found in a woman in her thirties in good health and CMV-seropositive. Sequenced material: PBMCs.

As DNA, the CDR3 is TGTGCCAGCAGCTGGACACCTCAGCCTGAGCAGTTCTTC. It encodes CASSWTPQPEQFF. This chain links TRBV5-6 with TRBJ2-1; D is perhaps TRBD1 (5 bases). The CDR3 extends over 13 amino acids. The germline V and J ends were trimmed by 3 bases and 9 bases, with 13 bases remaining between them. The germline V gene encodes CDR1 SGHDT and CDR2 YYEEEE.